This TCR beta chain was identified during a study of regulatory T cells in long-lasting Graves disease. Findings and limits, study-wide: Persistent Graves' patients showed a TCR diversity that was lower than that of newly diagnosed ones.

Germline V lookup: CDR1 KGHDR, CDR2 SFDVKD. The ends lost 9 bases at V and 4 bases at J; junction bases unmatched: 9. CDR3 size: 15 residues. Time point defined: persistent/refractory GD, antithyroid drugs over 5 years with positive TRAb. PBMC-derived RNA was used for the TCR library. Guidelines of the American Thyroid Association were used to diagnose Graves' disease. With iRepertoire HTBI primers and Arm-PCR of CDR3 regions, TCR beta libraries were built. One entry per CDR3 protein results from TCRdb running MiXCR on the multiplex PCR reads. The sample lists about 430,000 distinct CDR3 sequences, 21% seen once, with roughly an eighth in the top ten. Only one count was recorded for this clonotype. Its antigen remains unidentified.

This specimen was peripheral blood mononuclear cells (PBMCs), taken when the disease was refractory, from a patient treated with antithyroid drugs. This receptor was obtained from a female donor with Graves disease. The rearrangement joins TRBV24-1 to TRBJ2-2, with 8 bases matching TRBD1. CDR3 sequence reads: CATGVNRGFTGELFF. CDR3 in DNA: TGTGCCACCGGAGTCAACAGGGGGTTCACCGGGGAGCTGTTTTTT.